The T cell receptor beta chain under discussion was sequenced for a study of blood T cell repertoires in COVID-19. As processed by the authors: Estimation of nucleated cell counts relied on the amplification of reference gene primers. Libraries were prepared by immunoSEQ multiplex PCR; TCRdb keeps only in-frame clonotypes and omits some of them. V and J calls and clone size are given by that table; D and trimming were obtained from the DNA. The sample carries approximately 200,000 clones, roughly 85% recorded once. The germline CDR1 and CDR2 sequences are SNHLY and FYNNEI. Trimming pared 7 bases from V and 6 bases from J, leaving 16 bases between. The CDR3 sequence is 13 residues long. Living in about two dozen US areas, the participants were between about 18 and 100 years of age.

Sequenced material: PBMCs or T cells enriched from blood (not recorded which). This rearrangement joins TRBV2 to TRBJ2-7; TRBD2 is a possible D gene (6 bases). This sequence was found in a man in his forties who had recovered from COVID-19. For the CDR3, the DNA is TGTGCCAGCAATGCGGGAAATTATGGCGAGCAGTACTTC. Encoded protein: CASNAGNYGEQYF.